These 3 T cell receptor beta chains came from one sample sequenced in a study of blood T cell repertoires in COVID-19. Assay: immunoSEQ multiplex PCR; the TCRdb copy retains only in-frame clones and omits some. The sample gives some 400,000 clones, roughly nine tenths of which show up once; roughly 0.86% is in the top ten. Sequenced: PBMCs or T cells enriched from blood (not recorded which). Every receptor here comes from a woman in her thirties or forties who had been exposed to COVID-19.

V usage is TRBV15 and J usage is TRBJ2-2; 7 bases fit TRBD1. Looked up from germline, CDR1 is LNHNV and CDR2 is YYDKDF (reference sequence). Trimming cost V 5 bases and J 3 bases; bases outside gene matches: 12. The CDR3 length is 17 residues. CDR3: CATSRRKTGLDTGELFF. CDR3 DNA: TGTGCCACCAGCCGCCGCAAGACAGGGTTGGACACCGGGGAGCTGTTTTTT.

The CDR3 DNA reads as TGTGCCAGCGGGGGGAGTCCTAACTATGGCTACACCTTC. Encoded protein: CASGGSPNYGYTF. V gene TRBV25-1 combines with J gene TRBJ1-2, with TRBD1 as a possible D gene (5 bases). Trimming pared 8 bases from V and 0 bases from J, leaving 10 bases between. CDR1 and CDR2 from the germline V gene are MGHDK and SYGVNS. This CDR3 has 13 amino acids.

Here the CDR3 reads CASSPGQGTHEQYF. The CDR3 DNA follows: TGTGCCAGCAGTCCCGGACAGGGTACCCACGAGCAGTACTTC. The rearrangement joins TRBV9 to TRBJ2-7; TRBD1 agrees at 8 bases. The trim removed 5 bases at V and 5 bases at J, leaving 9 bases unmatched. Germline assignment: CDR1 SGDLS and CDR2 YYNGEE. The CDR3 loop spans 14 amino acids.